Listed below are T cell receptor beta chains from one sample, sequenced in a study of T cell responses to AZD1222 COVID-19 vaccine. Produced via immunoSEQ multiplex PCR; TCRdb's table is partial and in-frame only. There are about 100,000 clones in the sample; approximately 87% occur only once, and around 3.8% lies in the top ten. Sequenced material: peripheral blood, taken on day 0 of MenACWY control vaccination. The receptors originated from an adult in good health. CDR3s include the opening cysteine and the closing phenylalanine or tryptophan. The order of the fields is CDR3 length, clone size, V gene, J gene, D gene, CDR3 protein, CDR3 DNA. D genes are given only for firm matches. Rows may omit the clone size; those that give it use once, few, many or a size class.

length: 12; size: once; V: TRBV6-5; J: TRBJ2-7; D: .; CDR3: CASRGPTYEQYF; DNA: TGTGCCAGCCGGGGGCCCACCTACGAGCAGTACTTC
length: 12; size: .; V: TRBV7-2; J: TRBJ1-1; D: TRBD1; CDR3: CASSPDRGDAFF; DNA: TGTGCCAGCAGCCCCGACAGGGGGGATGCTTTCTTT
length: 15; size: .; V: TRBV25-1; J: TRBJ1-2; D: .; CDR3: CASSDPTGFNYGYTF; DNA: TGTGCCAGCAGTGACCCGACAGGTTTTAACTATGGCTACACCTTC
length: 12; size: .; V: TRBV29-1; J: TRBJ2-2; D: TRBD1; CDR3: CSVDNRGGELFF; DNA: TGCAGCGTCGATAACAGGGGTGGGGAGCTGTTTTTT
length: 14; size: .; V: TRBV30; J: TRBJ2-5; D: TRBD1; CDR3: CAWSEAGGGETQYF; DNA: TGTGCCTGGAGTGAGGCAGGGGGCGGAGAGACCCAGTACTTC
length: 14; size: .; V: TRBV28; J: TRBJ1-2; D: .; CDR3: CASTSGEGLHGYTF; DNA: TGTGCCAGCACCTCCGGGGAGGGATTACATGGCTACACCTTC
length: 13; size: once; V: TRBV4-1; J: TRBJ1-1; D: .; CDR3: CASSRSEGRGAFF; DNA: TGCGCCAGCAGCCGAAGTGAAGGTCGTGGAGCTTTCTTT
length: 15; size: .; V: TRBV7-2; J: TRBJ1-1; D: .; CDR3: CASSPRSTAPSKAFF; DNA: TGTGCCAGCAGCCCCCGGAGCACAGCGCCTAGTAAAGCTTTCTTT
length: 16; size: .; V: TRBV10-3; J: TRBJ2-3; D: TRBD2; CDR3: CAISEGGSGGSDTQYF; DNA: TGTGCCATCAGTGAGGGGGGTAGCGGGGGGTCGGATACGCAGTATTTT
length: 14; size: few; V: TRBV6-1; J: TRBJ1-6; D: .; CDR3: CASSEERKNSPLHF; DNA: TGTGCCAGCAGTGAAGAGAGGAAGAATTCACCCCTCCACTTT
length: 14; size: .; V: TRBV9; J: TRBJ1-1; D: .; CDR3: CASSVVPGGTEAFF; DNA: TGTGCCAGCAGCGTAGTCCCCGGAGGCACTGAAGCTTTCTTT
length: 16; size: .; V: TRBV3-1/TRBV3-2; J: TRBJ1-3; D: TRBD1; CDR3: CASAGAQGASGNTIYF; DNA: TGTGCCAGCGCTGGGGCGCAGGGGGCGTCGGGAAACACCATATATTTT
length: 13; size: .; V: TRBV7-8; J: TRBJ2-1; D: .; CDR3: CASSLDGPAEQFF; DNA: TGTGCCAGCAGCTTAGATGGGCCGGCAGAGCAGTTCTTC
length: 15; size: .; V: TRBV6-1; J: TRBJ1-2; D: TRBD1; CDR3: CASSDGQGIPHGYTF; DNA: TGTGCCAGCAGTGATGGACAGGGAATTCCCCATGGCTACACCTTC
length: 15; size: .; V: TRBV4-3; J: TRBJ2-5; D: TRBD1; CDR3: CASSRTTGAQETQYF; DNA: TGCGCCAGCAGCCGAACGACAGGGGCCCAAGAGACCCAGTACTTC
length: 13; size: .; V: TRBV12-3/TRBV12-4; J: TRBJ1-2; D: .; CDR3: CASSAGAIYGYTF; DNA: TGTGCCAGCAGTGCCGGCGCCATTTATGGCTACACCTTC
length: 14; size: .; V: TRBV7-9; J: TRBJ2-3; D: .; CDR3: CASSPWQDTDTQYF; DNA: TGTGCCAGCAGCCCGTGGCAGGACACAGATACGCAGTATTTT
length: 13; size: .; V: TRBV6-1; J: TRBJ1-2; D: .; CDR3: CASSDRVNYGYTF; DNA: TGTGCCAGCAGTGACAGGGTTAACTATGGCTACACCTTC
length: 17; size: .; V: TRBV11-2; J: TRBJ2-6; D: TRBD1; CDR3: CASRGDRGIAGANVLTF; DNA: TGTGCCTCAAGGGGGGACAGGGGAATTGCTGGGGCCAACGTCCTGACTTTC
length: 15; size: .; V: TRBV6-1; J: TRBJ2-2; D: .; CDR3: CASSEGIGWAGELFF; DNA: TGTGCCAGCAGTGAAGGAATAGGTTGGGCCGGGGAGCTGTTTTTT
length: 13; size: .; V: TRBV3-1/TRBV3-2; J: TRBJ1-2; D: .; CDR3: CASSQDRVGGYTF; DNA: TGTGCCAGCAGCCAAGATAGGGTCGGTGGCTACACCTTC
length: 17; size: .; V: TRBV5-5; J: TRBJ1-5; D: TRBD1; CDR3: CASSLAAGTGSNQPQHF; DNA: TGTGCCAGCAGCTTGGCCGCGGGGACAGGTAGCAATCAGCCCCAGCATTTT
length: 11; size: .; V: TRBV30; J: TRBJ2-5; D: .; CDR3: CAWRGVGTQYF; DNA: TGTGCCTGGAGGGGGGTGGGGACCCAGTACTTC
length: 13; size: .; V: TRBV19; J: TRBJ2-3; D: .; CDR3: CATSRTVLDTQYF; DNA: TGTGCAACCAGCAGGACAGTGCTGGATACGCAGTATTTT
length: 14; size: .; V: TRBV9; J: TRBJ1-2; D: .; CDR3: CASSPVGSFYGYTF; DNA: TGTGCCAGCAGCCCCGTGGGGTCGTTTTATGGCTACACCTTC
length: 17; size: .; V: TRBV6-2/TRBV6-3; J: TRBJ2-7; D: TRBD2; CDR3: CASSLVTSGGPSYEQYF; DNA: TGTGCCAGCAGTTTAGTGACTAGCGGGGGACCATCCTACGAGCAGTACTTC
length: 17; size: .; V: TRBV27; J: TRBJ1-2; D: .; CDR3: CASSLSDITGQLYGYTF; DNA: TGTGCCAGCAGTTTATCCGACATAACAGGGCAGCTCTATGGCTACACCTTC
length: 14; size: .; V: TRBV5-1; J: TRBJ2-7; D: TRBD2; CDR3: CASSLVTSGYEQYF; DNA: TGCGCCAGCAGCTTGGTGACTAGCGGGTACGAGCAGTACTTC
length: 16; size: .; V: TRBV28; J: TRBJ1-5; D: .; CDR3: CASSFYSPYSNQPQHF; DNA: TGTGCCAGCAGTTTTTACAGCCCTTATAGCAATCAGCCCCAGCATTTT
length: 13; size: .; V: TRBV29-1; J: TRBJ1-5; D: .; CDR3: CSVDGGGNQPQHF; DNA: TGCAGCGTTGACGGGGGGGGCAATCAGCCCCAGCATTTT
length: 15; size: .; V: TRBV27; J: TRBJ2-3; D: TRBD2; CDR3: CASSFGGGRSDTQYF; DNA: TGTGCCAGCAGTTTCGGGGGGGGCCGCTCAGATACGCAGTATTTT
length: 13; size: .; V: TRBV7-2; J: TRBJ2-3; D: .; CDR3: CASSPAGTDTQYF; DNA: TGTGCCAGCAGCCCCGCCGGCACAGATACGCAGTATTTT
length: 16; size: .; V: TRBV27; J: TRBJ2-1; D: .; CDR3: CASSRATLHSYNEQFF; DNA: TGTGCCAGCAGTCGAGCTACCTTACACTCCTACAATGAGCAGTTCTTC
length: 17; size: .; V: TRBV10-3; J: TRBJ1-2; D: .; CDR3: CAISESSRTTVNYGYTF; DNA: TGTGCCATCAGTGAGTCCAGTAGAACGACGGTTAACTATGGCTACACCTTC
length: 13; size: .; V: TRBV2; J: TRBJ1-1; D: .; CDR3: CASRDRRETEAFF; DNA: TGTGCCAGCAGAGACAGGCGTGAGACTGAAGCTTTCTTT
length: 16; size: .; V: TRBV11-2; J: TRBJ2-2; D: .; CDR3: CASSFNGGQNTGELFF; DNA: TGTGCCAGCAGCTTTAATGGGGGACAGAACACCGGGGAGCTGTTTTTT
length: 15; size: .; V: TRBV4-3; J: TRBJ1-2; D: TRBD1; CDR3: CASSQELTGDYGYTF; DNA: TGCGCCAGCAGCCAAGAACTTACAGGGGACTATGGCTACACCTTC
length: 16; size: .; V: TRBV18; J: TRBJ1-5; D: TRBD1; CDR3: CASSPNNRGSNQPQHF; DNA: TGTGCCAGCTCACCAAACAACAGGGGTAGCAATCAGCCCCAGCATTTT
length: 15; size: .; V: TRBV20-1; J: TRBJ2-1; D: TRBD1; CDR3: CSASPPGQGYNEQFF; DNA: TGCAGTGCTAGTCCCCCGGGACAGGGCTACAATGAGCAGTTCTTC
length: 14; size: .; V: TRBV28; J: TRBJ2-7; D: .; CDR3: CASSLDPPGSEQYF; DNA: TGTGCCAGCAGTTTAGACCCCCCAGGGTCCGAGCAGTACTTC
length: 14; size: .; V: TRBV30; J: TRBJ2-1; D: TRBD1; CDR3: CAWGTGNSYNEQFF; DNA: TGTGCCTGGGGGACAGGGAACTCCTACAATGAGCAGTTCTTC
length: 13; size: .; V: TRBV7-2; J: TRBJ1-5; D: .; CDR3: CASSVDRHQPQHF; DNA: TGTGCCAGCAGCGTTGACAGGCATCAGCCCCAGCATTTT